One sample yielded the 21 T cell receptor beta chains listed below, sequenced in a study of shared clonotypes between healthy human individuals. Using immunoSEQ multiplex PCR, the repertoire was profiled, and TCRdb retains in-frame clones only, with some absent. Of 2,100,000 or so clones listed, approximately 95% are singletons. Sequencing input: naive CD4+ T cells sorted from blood. Subset indicated: CD45RA+ positively selected. The receptors were sampled from a man between 18 and 35 years old in good health.

In regard to this clone: This CDR3 is also generated by other DNA sequences in the sample. This sequence joins TRBV7-2 and TRBJ2-5; no clear D. The germline V gene has CDR1 SGHTA and CDR2 FQGNSA. The CDR3 loop spans 13 amino acids. V lost 1 base, J lost 4 bases, and 7 bases lay in between. In DNA form, the CDR3 reads TGTGCCAGCAGCTTAGAACGGGCAGAGACCCAGTACTTC. The encoded protein is CASSLERAETQYF.

Note on this clone: The identical CDR3 is also encoded by other nucleotide sequences in the sample. The chain has TRBV30 and TRBJ1-5; 10 bases map to TRBD1. Unmatched junction bases numbered 3, after V lost 0 bases and J lost 4 bases. The length of the CDR3 is 15 residues. From germline, CDR1 is GTSNPN and CDR2 SVGIG (reference sequence). The CDR3 sequence: CAWSVRTGGNQPQHF. CDR3 DNA sequence: TGTGCCTGGAGTGTAAGGACAGGGGGTAATCAGCCCCAGCATTTT.

The J gene is TRBJ1-6, the V gene TRBV5-1; a weak D match, TRBD1 (6 bases). The ends were cut back, 8 bases at V and 1 base at J, with 13 bases in the middle. This CDR3 has 15 residues. Germline lookup yields CDR1 SGHRS and CDR2 YFSETQ. The CDR3 DNA reads TGCGCCAGGGCGACAGGTCAGTCCTATAATTCACCCCTCCACTTT. Residues: CARATGQSYNSPLHF.

In its sample, this clone was seen once. The chain has TRBV2 and TRBJ1-4, with D maybe TRBD1 (6 bases). The CDR3 contains 15 residues. Germline CDR1 and CDR2: SNHLY and FYNNEI. The ends were cut back, 7 bases at V and 8 bases at J, with 20 bases in the middle. CDR3 nucleotides: TGTGCCAGCACCATCACGGGGGCGCCCCTAGAAAAACTGTTTTTT. Protein: CASTITGAPLEKLFF.

This rearrangement joins TRBV6-6 to TRBJ2-4; no reliable D call. The V end lost 6 bases, the J end lost 3 bases, and 15 bases lay between the germline ends. Germline CDR1 reads MNHNY; CDR2 reads SVGAGI (reference sequence). CDR3 length equals 15 residues. The CDR3 sequence is CASSPTFGDKNIQYF. In nucleotides, the CDR3 is TGTGCCAGCAGCCCAACCTTTGGAGACAAAAACATTCAGTACTTC.

This clone was seen only once. Other nucleotide sequences in the sample specify the same CDR3. The chain has TRBV6-5 and TRBJ2-7; tentatively, D is TRBD2 (7 bases). Trimming removed 6 bases from V and 6 bases from J, with 12 bases in between. This CDR3 has 12 amino acids. Germline loops: CDR1 MNHEY, CDR2 SVGAGI. CDR3 nucleotide sequence: TGTGCCAGCAGGCCGGGGGGCGGCGAGCAGTACTTC. As protein: CASRPGGGEQYF.

V usage is TRBV19 and J usage is TRBJ2-2; 7 bases are a match to TRBD2. The V gene's germline CDR1 is LNHDA and CDR2 SQIVND (reference sequence). The CDR3 loop spans 15 amino acids. The J segment lost 2 bases and the V segment lost 4 bases, leaving 4 bases of the junction unmatched. As DNA, the CDR3 is TGTGCCAGTAGTACGGGGACTACCAACACCGGGGAGCTGTTTTTT. Protein product: CASSTGTTNTGELFF. Looking up the rest from reference TRBV19 and TRBJ2-2 gives the full variable domain: DGGITQSPKYLFRKEGQNVTLSCEQNLNHDAMYWYRQDPGQGLRLIYYSQIVNDFQKGDIAEGYSVSREKKESFPLTVTSAQKNPTAFYLCASSTGTTNTGELFFGEGSRLTVL.

V usage is TRBV27 and J usage is TRBJ1-1; maybe TRBD1 (5 bases). Germline-derived CDR1 and CDR2 are MNHEY and SMNVEV (reference sequence). This CDR3 spans 15 amino acids. Trimming removed 4 bases from V and 1 base from J, with 13 bases in between. CDR3 sequence: CASSSHQGWNTEAFF. The CDR3 DNA reads TGTGCCAGCAGTTCGCACCAGGGTTGGAACACTGAAGCTTTCTTT.

J is TRBJ1-3 and V is TRBV28; D is undetermined. The germline CDR1 and CDR2 sequences are MDHEN and SYDVKM. The CDR3 has 13 amino acids. V lost 6 bases to trimming and J lost 4 bases, with 10 bases between them. The CDR3 spells CASSSVPGNTIYF. In DNA form, the CDR3 reads TGTGCCAGCAGCTCCGTTCCGGGAAACACCATATATTTT.

The chain carries TRBV6-6 and TRBJ1-6; no clear D gene. Germline assignment: CDR1 MNHNY and CDR2 SVGAGI (reference sequence). Trimming stripped 10 bases from V and 0 bases from J, with 13 bases between. The CDR3 is 15 residues long. The DNA of the CDR3 is TGTGCCATAAGGGCGGATAGCTCCTATAATTCACCCCTCCACTTT. Protein: CAIRADSSYNSPLHF.

A remark on this clone: Within the sample, other DNA sequences also encode this same CDR3. The chain links TRBV27 to TRBJ1-1, with D possibly being TRBD1 (5 bases). This CDR3 is built from 14 residues. V lost 5 bases to trimming and J lost 0 bases, with 10 bases between them. CDR1 is MNHEY, CDR2 SMNVEV, per germline (reference sequence). CDR3 nucleotides: TGTGCCAGCAGTCGCCAGGGAATGAACACTGAAGCTTTCTTT. This codes for CASSRQGMNTEAFF.

The chain is built from TRBV7-9 and TRBJ2-4; TRBD1 or TRBD2 may be the D gene (5 bases each). Germline V gene data show CDR1 as SEHNR and CDR2 as FQNEAQ (reference sequence). The CDR3 is 15 amino acids. Trimming took off 1 base at V and 3 bases at J, with 10 bases between the two ends. In DNA, the CDR3 is TGTGCCAGCAGCTTAGGGGGGAATGGCAAAAACATTCAGTACTTC. This gives the protein CASSLGGNGKNIQYF.

This clone appeared once. The V call is TRBV5-4, the J call TRBJ2-5; D is perhaps TRBD2 (6 bases). Trimming cost V 0 bases and J 5 bases, with 14 bases left between them. This CDR3 has 15 residues. CDR1 is SGHNT and CDR2 is YYREEE in the germline V gene (reference sequence). The CDR3 spells CASSLGLNGRETQYF. CDR3 sequence (DNA): TGTGCCAGCAGCTTGGGGCTGAATGGGAGGGAGACCCAGTACTTC.

The chain recombines TRBV6-1 with TRBJ2-7, with D possibly TRBD1 on 5 matching bases. Trimming left V 1 base short and J 1 base short, with 11 bases between. CDR3 length: 15 residues. The V gene's germline CDR1 is MNHNS and CDR2 SASEGT. DNA for the CDR3: TGTGCCAGCAGTGAAGGGGGCCTACTATCCTACGAGCAGTACTTC. Translating gives CASSEGGLLSYEQYF.

The chain links TRBV10-1 to TRBJ2-3, with unresolved D. Trimming took off 4 bases at V and 5 bases at J, with 7 bases between the two ends. This CDR3 spans 12 amino acids. CDR1 is WNHNN and CDR2 is SYGVQD in the germline V gene (reference sequence). The CDR3: CASSAGGDTQYF. CDR3 nucleotides: TGCGCCAGCAGTGCTGGCGGAGATACGCAGTATTTT.

V usage is TRBV5-1 and J usage is TRBJ2-7; 9 bases fit TRBD1. The CDR3 covers 15 residues. Per the germline V gene, CDR1 is SGHRS and CDR2 is YFSETQ. The trim removed 1 base at V and 2 bases at J, leaving 4 bases unmatched. The CDR3 DNA reads TGCGCCAGCAGCTTGACAGGGGGCCACCCCTACGAGCAGTACTTC. This codes for CASSLTGGHPYEQYF.

CDR3 sequence reads: CASSIPGGAKNYGYTF. In nucleotides, the CDR3 is TGTGCCAGTAGTATCCCAGGGGGAGCGAAAAACTATGGCTACACCTTC. V usage is TRBV19 and J usage is TRBJ1-2; 7 bases line up with TRBD1. Per germline, CDR1 LNHDA and CDR2 SQIVND (reference sequence). Unmatched junction bases numbered 9, after V lost 3 bases and J lost 2 bases. This CDR3 contains 16 residues.

The chain uses TRBV5-1 and TRBJ1-2; no clear D gene. Deletions cut 4 bases from V and 2 bases from J, with 9 bases between. Germline V gives CDR1 SGHRS, CDR2 YFSETQ. The CDR3 is made up of 13 amino acids. CDR3 in amino acids: CASSPPENYGYTF. The CDR3 coding sequence is TGCGCCAGCAGCCCCCCCGAGAACTATGGCTACACCTTC.

The CDR3 loop reads CASSLYDTQYF. The CDR3 DNA reads TGCGCCAGCAGCTTGTACGATACGCAGTATTTT. The rearrangement joins TRBV5-1 to TRBJ2-3; D remains ambiguous. Between the trimmed V and J ends, which lost 1 base and 6 bases, there was a span of 3 bases. Germline V CDR1 and CDR2: SGHRS, YFSETQ. The CDR3 is made up of 11 amino acids.

The chain uses TRBV11-1 and TRBJ2-6; D ambiguous. CDR1 is SGHAT and CDR2 is FQDESV in the germline V gene (reference sequence). V lost 1 base to trimming and J lost 3 bases, with 10 bases between them. The CDR3 spans 16 residues. This CDR3 reads CASSLEGGYGANVLTF. DNA of the CDR3: TGTGCCAGCAGCTTAGAAGGCGGATATGGGGCCAACGTCCTGACTTTC.

The chain has TRBV7-2 and TRBJ1-1, with a tentative D call TRBD1 (6 bases). The CDR3 contains 15 residues. Trimming removed 1 base at V and 4 bases at J, with 13 bases between. Germline V gene sequence: CDR1 SGHTA, CDR2 FQGNSA. Written as DNA, the CDR3 is TGTGCCAGCAGCTTAGGCGCGGGGGCCGGCACTGAAGCTTTCTTT. Translation: CASSLGAGAGTEAFF.